The present T cell receptor beta chain was sequenced within a study of OX40 agonist ivuxolimab in advanced cancers. V was pared by 1 base and J by 5 bases, with 6 bases of the junction left unmatched. The length of the CDR3 is 15 residues. CDR1 and CDR2 from the germline V gene are SGHVS and FNYEAQ. Exclusion of a patient followed from autoimmune disease history or systemic immunosuppression. Repertoires were generated with immunoSEQ multiplex PCR, while TCRdb's copy carries only in-frame clones and drops some. The table has over 45,000 clones, just over 85% seen once. The sequence was obtained from an adult with an advanced solid tumor such as melanoma, head and neck, liver or kidney cancer. Source: CD4+ or CD8+ T cells sorted from blood, taken in a trial of the OX40 agonist ivuxolimab. The chain links TRBV7-6 to TRBJ2-5; 8 positions match TRBD1. CDR3 in amino acids: CASSLGGDRSETQYF. CDR3 nucleotide sequence: TGTGCCAGCAGCTTAGGGGGGGACAGGTCTGAGACCCAGTACTTC.